A few counts support the clone carrying this T cell receptor beta chain. Germline CDR1 and CDR2: MGHRA and YSYEKL. V shed 1 base and J shed 8 bases, with 15 bases lying between them. The CDR3 spans 14 residues. The data are from a study of blood T cells in healthy people across ages. Together with a sample-barcoded 5' primer, a J-beta primer mix was included in a second PCR lasting about 6 to 11 cycles. TCRdb recomputed calls from the 5' RACE reads with MiXCR, one row per CDR3 protein. Seen here are around 1.7 million distinct CDR3 sequences, 25% to 30% observed once, and the top ten hold around 7.7%.

The TCR sequence derives from a woman aged 30 to 39 in good health. The sample consisted of blood. This chain uses TRBV4-1 with TRBJ2-7; D tentatively reads TRBD1 or TRBD2 (5 bases each). This CDR3 reads CASSQGPRETQQYF. The CDR3 DNA sequence: TGCGCCAGCAGCCAAGGACCCAGGGAGACTCAGCAGTACTTC.